This T cell receptor (beta chain) was captured by sequencing in a study of cytomegalovirus exposure and HLA in healthy donors. Broader study findings: An assumption of roughly uniform sequencing depth across donors underlay the presence/absence analyses. Researchers reported from a later analysis that most CMV-associated TCR beta chains appeared HLA-restricted. High sensitivity and specificity were reportedly achieved when the classifier diagnosed cytomegalovirus status.

Trimming stripped 3 bases from V and 7 bases from J, with 14 bases between. The CDR3 sequence is 14 residues long. CDR1 and CDR2 from the germline V gene are SGHNT and YYREEE (reference sequence). The PCR had 60 Vbeta and 13 Jbeta primers. Assay used: immunoSEQ multiplex PCR; TCRdb lists only in-frame clones, some missing. Of about 160,000 clones in the sample, roughly 80% were seen once. As to this clone: Its antigen is still unknown.

This sequence joins TRBV5-4 and TRBJ2-1; D possibly corresponds to TRBD2 (6 bases). Specimen: PBMCs. This receptor was identified in a man aged 25-40 years in good health and CMV-seronegative. The chain's CDR3 is CASSSRDSRNEQFF. CDR3 coding DNA: TGTGCCAGCAGCTCCCGGGACTCCAGGAATGAGCAGTTCTTC.